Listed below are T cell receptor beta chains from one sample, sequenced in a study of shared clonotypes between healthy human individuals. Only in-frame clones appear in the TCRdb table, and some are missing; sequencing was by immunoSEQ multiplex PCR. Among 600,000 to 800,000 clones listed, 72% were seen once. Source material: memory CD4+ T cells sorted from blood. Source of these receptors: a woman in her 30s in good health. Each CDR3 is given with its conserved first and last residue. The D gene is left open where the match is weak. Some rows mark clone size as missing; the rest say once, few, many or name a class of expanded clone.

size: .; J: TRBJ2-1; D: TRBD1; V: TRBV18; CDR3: CASSPPGQGMVYEQFF; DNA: TGTGCCAGCTCACCACCGGGACAGGGGATGGTGTATGAGCAGTTCTTC
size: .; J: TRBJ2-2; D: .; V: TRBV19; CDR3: CASSIGADPFPGELFF; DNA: TGTGCCAGTAGTATAGGAGCGGACCCCTTTCCCGGGGAGCTGTTTTTT
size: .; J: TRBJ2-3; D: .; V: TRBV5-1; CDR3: CASSRAIPSTDTQYF; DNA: TGCGCCAGCAGCCGTGCCATACCAAGCACAGATACGCAGTATTTT
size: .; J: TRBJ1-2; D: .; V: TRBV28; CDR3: CASSFQAWGYGYTF; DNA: TGTGCCAGCAGTTTCCAGGCCTGGGGTTATGGCTACACCTTC
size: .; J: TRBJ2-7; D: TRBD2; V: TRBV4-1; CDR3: CASSRQTGTTYEQYF; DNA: TGCGCCAGCAGCCGCCAAACCGGGACTACCTACGAGCAGTACTTC
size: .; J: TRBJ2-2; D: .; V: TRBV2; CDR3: CASSPTALPPNTGELFF; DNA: TGTGCCAGCAGTCCTACCGCGCTGCCCCCGAACACCGGGGAGCTGTTTTTT
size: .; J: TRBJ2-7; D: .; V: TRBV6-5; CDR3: CASSYSGTRSSYEQYF; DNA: TGTGCCAGCAGTTACTCAGGGACACGCAGCTCCTACGAGCAGTACTTC
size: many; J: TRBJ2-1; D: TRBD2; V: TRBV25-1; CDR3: CASSAPTTSSQAYNEQFF; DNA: TGTGCCAGCAGTGCCCCCACGACTAGCTCCCAGGCCTACAATGAGCAGTTCTTC
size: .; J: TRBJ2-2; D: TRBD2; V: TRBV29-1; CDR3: CSAPSGSTGELFF; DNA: TGCAGCGCCCCTAGCGGGAGCACCGGGGAGCTGTTTTTT
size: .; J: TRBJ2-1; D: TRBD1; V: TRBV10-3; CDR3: CAISEQNRGNEQFF; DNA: TGTGCCATCAGTGAACAAAACAGGGGTAATGAGCAGTTCTTC
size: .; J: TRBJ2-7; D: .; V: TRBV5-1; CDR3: CASSFQAAYYEQYF; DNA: TGCGCCAGCAGCTTCCAAGCAGCTTACTACGAGCAGTACTTC
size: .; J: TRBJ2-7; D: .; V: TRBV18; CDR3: CASSPIAFSYEQYF; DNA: TGTGCCAGCTCACCTATAGCGTTCTCCTACGAGCAGTACTTC